This T cell receptor (gamma chain) was retrieved from a study of intestinal T cells in coeliac disease. For each case, the template was genomic DNA from ten roughly 5-µm formalin-fixed paraffin-embedded scrolls. Trimming at V came to 1 base and at J to 3 bases, leaving 8 bases not matched to a gene. Germline-derived CDR1 and CDR2 are EGSNGY and YDSYNSKV. The CDR3 covers 16 residues. TRG repertoires were amplified with LymphoTrack primers from 200 ng of biopsy DNA. TCRdb reanalyzed the multiplex PCR reads using CATT. The sample holds about 660 gamma-chain clones, roughly 49% seen once. Source material: a duodenal biopsy. The rearrangement links TRGV2 to TRGJP1. The sequence was collected from a human donor with celiac disease. In DNA form, the CDR3 reads TGTGCCACCTGGGACGGCCGTGGGGCCACTGGTTGGTTCAAGATATTT. This gives the protein CATWDGRGATGWFKIF.